These T cell receptor beta chains were read from a single sample in a study of control samples from healthy donors and cancer patients. TCRdb keeps only in-frame clones here, not all; method: immunoSEQ multiplex PCR. The profile shows approximately 180,000 clones, 85% to 95% of them singletons. The sample consisted of blood. Source of these receptors: a young woman in good health. Both conserved end residues are part of each CDR3. D genes are given only for firm matches.

- TRBJ2-1 TRBV5-1 CASSLSPPVEQFF TGCGCCAGCAGCTTGAGTCCTCCGGTTGAGCAGTTCTTC
- TRBJ1-1 TRBV6-5 CATEGGSKTEAFF TGTGCCACCGAGGGGGGCAGTAAGACTGAAGCTTTCTTT
- TRBJ1-4 TRBV7-2 CASSFSGLSNEKLFF TGTGCCAGCAGCTTCTCGGGATTGAGTAATGAAAAACTGTTTTTT
- TRBJ1-1 TRBV19 CASSIRRNTEAFF TGTGCCAGTAGTATTCGGAGGAACACTGAAGCTTTCTTT
- TRBJ1-2 TRBV10-3 CAISEPGLANYGYTF TGTGCCATCAGTGAGCCAGGGTTAGCTAACTATGGCTACACCTTC
- TRBJ1-1 TRBV11-2 CASSPWGGPAFF TGTGCCAGCAGCCCCTGGGGGGGCCCAGCTTTCTTT
- TRBJ1-1 TRBV6-5 CASSWRGSEAFF TGTGCCAGCAGTTGGCGGGGGAGTGAAGCTTTCTTT
- TRBJ1-2 TRBV6-5 CASGRWDREGYGYTF TGTGCCAGCGGGCGGTGGGACCGAGAGGGCTATGGCTACACCTTC
- TRBJ2-5 TRBV14 CASSHTGPVGPRETQYF TGTGCCAGCAGCCATACGGGTCCAGTCGGCCCGCGAGAGACCCAGTACTTC
TRBD2 TRBJ2-1 TRBV19 CASTRTSEGGREQFF TGTGCCAGTACCCGGACTAGCGAGGGAGGTAGAGAGCAGTTCTTC
- TRBJ2-7 TRBV6-5 CASRGTADYEQYF TGTGCCAGCCGGGGGACGGCCGACTACGAGCAGTACTTC
- TRBJ1-4 TRBV27 CASSLGASGIEKLFF TGTGCCAGCAGTTTAGGAGCTTCGGGTATTGAAAAACTGTTTTTT
- TRBJ2-2 TRBV27 CASSLRRGTGELFF TGTGCCAGCAGTTTAAGGAGGGGAACCGGGGAGCTGTTTTTT
TRBD2 TRBJ2-2 TRBV5-1 CASSLYSGRASFAGELFF TGCGCCAGCAGCCTGTATAGCGGGAGGGCCTCTTTTGCCGGGGAGCTGTTTTTT
- TRBJ2-7 TRBV5-1 CASIGGTSWGVREQYF TGCGCCAGCATAGGAGGGACCTCCTGGGGGGTACGAGAGCAGTACTTC
TRBD1 TRBJ1-1 TRBV6-1 CASSEFAAGGILNTEAFF TGTGCCAGCAGTGAATTCGCGGCAGGGGGAATCTTGAACACTGAAGCTTTCTTT
TRBD1 TRBJ2-4 TRBV7-2 CASSPPPGQQNIQYF TGTGCCAGCAGCCCCCCCCCGGGACAGCAAAACATTCAGTACTTC
- TRBJ1-1 TRBV19 CASTRGGYENTEAFF TGTGCCAGTACCAGGGGAGGCTACGAAAACACTGAAGCTTTCTTT